This T cell receptor (beta chain) was obtained from a study of blood T cell repertoires in COVID-19. At the level of the study: The samples span acute and convalescent COVID-19 from the United States, Italy and Spain. The cDNA or gDNA used as material had been derived from T cells, B-cell-depleted T cells, or PBMCs.

As handled by the study authors: How many nucleated cells were present was estimated from reference gene primer amplification. TCRdb's copy holds only in-frame clones and misses some; the assay was immunoSEQ multiplex PCR. The V and J calls and clone size come from that table; D and trimming were worked out from the DNA. The sample carries some 94,000 clones, around nine tenths recorded once. In its sample, this clone was seen a few times. Germline CDR1 and CDR2: MNHEY and SMNVEV (reference sequence). The CDR3 is 14 residues long. The V and J ends lost 5 bases and 3 bases respectively, with 14 bases between them.

V gene TRBV27 combines with J gene TRBJ2-7, with TRBD1 as a possible D gene (6 bases). Sequencing was carried out using peripheral blood. The TCR was taken from a human donor in a cohort sampled during active COVID-19. CDR3 coding DNA: TGTGCCAGCAGTGAGGGGGACGGATACTACGAGCAGTACTTC. This codes for CASSEGDGYYEQYF.